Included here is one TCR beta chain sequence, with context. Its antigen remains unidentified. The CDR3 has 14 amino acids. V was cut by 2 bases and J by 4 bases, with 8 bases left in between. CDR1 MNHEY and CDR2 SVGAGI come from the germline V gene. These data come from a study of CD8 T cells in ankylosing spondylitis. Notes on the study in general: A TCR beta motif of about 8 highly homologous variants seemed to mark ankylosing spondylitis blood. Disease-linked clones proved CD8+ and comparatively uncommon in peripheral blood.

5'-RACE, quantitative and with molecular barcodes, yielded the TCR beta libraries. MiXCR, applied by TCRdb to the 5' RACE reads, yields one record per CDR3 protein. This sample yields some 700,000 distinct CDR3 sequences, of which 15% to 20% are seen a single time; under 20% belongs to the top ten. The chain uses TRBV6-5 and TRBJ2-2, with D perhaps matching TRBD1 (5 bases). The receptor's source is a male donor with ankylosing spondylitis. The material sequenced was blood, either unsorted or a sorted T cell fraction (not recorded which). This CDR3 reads CASSYRGPTGELFF. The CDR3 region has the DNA TGTGCCAGCAGTTACAGGGGCCCCACCGGGGAGCTGTTTTTT.